This paragraph covers one TCR beta chain sequence. The data belong to a study of blood T cell repertoires in COVID-19. At the level of the study: Sources were T cells, B-cell-depleted T cells, or PBMCs; the material itself was cDNA or gDNA.

The CDR3 length is 10 residues. CDR1 and CDR2 (germline): SNHLY, FYNNEI. Trimming stripped 10 bases from V and 5 bases from J, with 8 bases between. Here immunoSEQ multiplex PCR was the method, and the copy in TCRdb shows in-frame clones only, minus some. The sample lists 300,000 to 400,000 clones, about nine tenths occurring once. The study recruited people aged roughly 18 to 95 years across around 23 US areas. The receptor comes from a man in his sixties who had recovered from COVID-19. The sample comprised PBMCs or T cells enriched from blood (not recorded which). This chain connects TRBV2 to TRBJ1-2; no reliable D call. The CDR3 region is CATDTYGYTF. DNA for the CDR3: TGTGCCACCGACACATATGGCTACACCTTC.